Here is one T cell receptor beta chain with its context. Germline assignment: CDR1 GTSNPN and CDR2 SVGIG (reference sequence). The CDR3 is 14 residues long. Between the trimmed V and J ends, which lost 3 bases and 6 bases, there was a span of 17 bases. The record originates from a study of blood T cell repertoires in COVID-19. On the study more broadly: Acute-phase and convalescent COVID-19 samples originated in the United States, Italy and Spain.

Participant ages covered roughly 18 to 89 years across 24 US areas. Some clones are missing from TCRdb's copy, which holds only in-frame ones; the method was immunoSEQ multiplex PCR. Of fewer than 500,000 clones in the sample, around 87% are singletons; the top ten hold 1% to 1.5%. The specimen was PBMCs or T cells enriched from blood (not recorded which). The chain combines TRBV30 with TRBJ1-2; D is possibly TRBD1 (5 bases). The TCR originated in a man aged 25-40 years who had recovered from COVID-19. CDR3 nucleotide sequence: TGTGCCTGGAGCCACACCGATCAGGGCCATGGCTACACCTTC. This translates into CAWSHTDQGHGYTF.